These T cell receptor beta chains were read from a single sample in a study of T cell repertoires in cytomegalovirus infection. TCRdb re-analysed the reads in MiXCR, keeping a single row per CDR3 protein. This sample yields some 390,000 distinct CDR3 sequences, of which less than 20% are seen a single time; less than 9.5% belongs to the top ten. The material sequenced was PBMCs. These receptors were obtained from a human donor in good health (CMV status not recorded). Some clones in this sample may be carry-over from other donors' samples. CDR3s include the opening cysteine and the closing phenylalanine or tryptophan. Each record gives: J gene, V gene, D gene, clone size, CDR3 protein, CDR3 DNA. D genes are given only for firm matches. A clone size is listed for some rows: how often the clone was seen (once, few, many), or a class if it is expanded.

>TRBJ2-2|TRBV4-3|-|-
CASSQTLRDFNTGELFF
TGCGCCAGCAGCCAAACCCTCCGGGACTTCAACACCGGGGAGCTGTTTTTT
>TRBJ2-3|TRBV15|-|few
CATSTRPENTQYF
TGTGCCACCAGCACAAGGCCAGAGAATACGCAGTATTTT
>TRBJ1-1|TRBV12-3/TRBV12-4|-|few
CASSLGVPSPAFF
TGTGCCAGCAGTTTAGGGGTCCCCTCCCCAGCTTTCTTT
>TRBJ1-1|TRBV7-9|-|many
CASTSNSDRLAEAFF
TGTGCCAGCACCTCAAACAGTGATCGGTTGGCTGAAGCTTTCTTT
>TRBJ1-1|TRBV6-5|-|once
CAVLRERGLVAEAFF
TGTGCGGTCCTCCGGGAGCGGGGTTTAGTGGCTGAAGCTTTCTTT
>TRBJ2-3|TRBV12-3/TRBV12-4|TRBD2|-
CASSSSRGSGDTQYF
TGTGCCAGCAGTTCATCTCGCGGGAGTGGAGATACGCAGTATTTT
>TRBJ2-1|TRBV10-3|-|-
CAISASGWAYNEQFF
TGTGCCATCAGTGCATCAGGGTGGGCCTACAATGAGCAGTTCTTC
>TRBJ2-3|TRBV14|-|-
CASQERDLTDTQYF
TGTGCCAGCCAGGAAAGGGACCTCACAGATACGCAGTATTTT
>TRBJ1-1|TRBV3-1|-|few
CASSQATNTEAFF
TGTGCCAGCAGCCAAGCGACGAACACTGAAGCTTTCTTT
>TRBJ2-7|TRBV30|TRBD1|few
CAWSAGTGPYEQYF
TGTGCCTGGAGTGCCGGGACAGGGCCATACGAGCAGTACTTC
>TRBJ2-5|TRBV7-2|TRBD2|many
CASSLATAWGLSGDQETQYF
TGTGCCAGCAGCTTAGCCACAGCATGGGGACTTAGCGGGGACCAAGAGACCCAGTACTTC
>TRBJ2-1|TRBV20-1|-|few
CSASSASSYNEQFF
TGCAGTGCTAGCTCTGCCAGCTCCTACAATGAGCAGTTCTTC
>TRBJ2-3|TRBV12-3/TRBV12-4|-|-
CASSPRTAVVDTQYF
TGTGCCAGCAGTCCCCGGACAGCCGTTGTTGATACGCAGTATTTT
>TRBJ2-7|TRBV7-9|-|-
CASSWDSLQYF
TGTGCCAGCAGTTGGGACTCTTTGCAGTACTTC
>TRBJ1-1|TRBV10-3|TRBD1|-
CAISESRGVEAFF
TGTGCCATCAGTGAGTCCAGGGGGGTTGAAGCTTTCTTT
>TRBJ2-2|TRBV12-3/TRBV12-4|-|-
CASSPPWWEEGTGELFF
TGTGCCAGCAGCCCTCCGTGGTGGGAGGAAGGCACCGGGGAGCTGTTTTTT
>TRBJ1-1|TRBV20-1|-|-
CSARRDMNTEAFF
TGCAGTGCTCGCCGGGACATGAACACTGAAGCTTTCTTT
>TRBJ2-1|TRBV2|-|-
CASSGLSEPYNEQFF
TGTGCCAGCAGTGGACTGAGCGAGCCCTACAATGAGCAGTTCTTC
>TRBJ1-1|TRBV7-6|-|many
CASSSEGLPLNTEAFF
TGTGCCAGCAGCTCCGAGGGGCTGCCTTTGAACACTGAAGCTTTCTTT
>TRBJ2-5|TRBV6-1|-|many
CASSALDDHETQYF
TGTGCCAGCAGTGCACTGGATGACCATGAGACCCAGTACTTC